This T cell receptor beta chain was captured in a study of T cell repertoires in ileal Crohn's disease. The wider study: Median disease duration was 7.9 years; roughly 40% smoked at surgery. At postoperative colonoscopy, neoterminal ileum biopsies were taken as M6. Study-level points and caveats: Within the first postoperative year, endoscopy came at median about 6.9 months.

Per the germline V gene, CDR1 is SGHRS and CDR2 is YFSETQ. The V end lost 1 base, the J end lost 0 bases, and 8 bases lay between the germline ends. The CDR3 has 15 amino acids. TCRB immunosequencing input was around 460 nanograms of biopsy DNA per sample. The protocol was immunoSEQ multiplex PCR, while the TCRdb copy is restricted to in-frame clones and leaves out a portion. The data hold around 570 clones, with approximately 85% observed a single time. A remark on this clone: Its matching antigen is unknown.

Stated time point: neoterminal ileum biopsy at postoperative endoscopy, about 6 months after surgery. Source material: ileal tissue. This chain joins TRBV5-1 and TRBJ1-3, with D unclear. This TCR was recovered from an adult with Crohn's disease. CDR3 sequence: CASSLFGPSGNTIYF. In DNA, the CDR3 is TGCGCCAGCAGCTTGTTTGGCCCCTCTGGAAACACCATATATTTT.